The 29 T cell receptor beta chains presented below share a single source sample, sequenced in a study of Ad26.COV2.S vaccination and SARS-CoV-2 variants. Described treatment: about 20 received Ad26.COV2.S at low or high dose, single or two shots; five or six received placebo; per-sample allocation not given. Collection of samples fell on day 63 after the first vaccine or placebo injection. Repertoires were generated with immunoSEQ multiplex PCR, while TCRdb's copy carries only in-frame clones and drops some. The sample holds approximately 300,000 clones; around 85% are singletons and the top ten take 2% to 2.5%. Sequenced material: peripheral blood, taken in a trial of Ad26.COV2.S vaccine versus placebo. These receptors all stem from a person between 18 and 60 years old who received the Ad26.COV2.S COVID-19 vaccine or a placebo.

The V call is TRBV11-2, the J call TRBJ2-7, with a tentative D call TRBD1 (6 bases). CDR3 length: 15 amino acids. CDR1 is SGHAT, CDR2 FQNNGV, per germline. Trimming took off 2 bases at V and 0 bases at J, with 11 bases between the two ends. The CDR3 sequence: CASSLTGRSSYEQYF. The CDR3 bases are TGTGCCAGCAGCTTAACAGGGAGAAGCTCCTACGAGCAGTACTTC.

In its sample, this clone was seen a few times. This chain links TRBV6-6 with TRBJ1-2; 7 bases are shared with TRBD1. CDR3 size: 13 residues. CDR1 is MNHNY and CDR2 is SVGAGI in the germline V gene (reference sequence). With V trimmed by 5 bases and J by 3 bases, 3 bases remained unmatched. The DNA for the CDR3 is TGTGCCAGCAGTCCTACAGGGGACTATGGCTACACCTTC. This gives the protein CASSPTGDYGYTF.

The chain combines TRBV3-1 (or the pseudogene TRBV3-2) with TRBJ1-4; perhaps TRBD1 as D (5 bases). Germline V gives CDR1 LGHDT, CDR2 YNNKEL (reference sequence). The CDR3 length is 16 residues. Trimming removed 0 bases at V and 1 base at J, with 9 bases between. The CDR3 here is CASSQDPGGTNEKLFF. The CDR3 DNA is TGTGCCAGCAGCCAAGATCCGGGGGGAACTAATGAAAAACTGTTTTTT.

The V and J genes are TRBV29-1 and TRBJ1-2, with D maybe TRBD1 (5 bases). The V gene's germline CDR1 is SQVTM and CDR2 ANQGSEA. CDR3 size: 12 residues. V gave up 6 bases and J gave up 3 bases, with 11 bases separating them. The CDR3: CSVRQMYYGYTF. CDR3 nucleotide sequence: TGCAGCGTCAGACAGATGTACTATGGCTACACCTTC.

The rearrangement uses TRBV25-1 and TRBJ2-7; D ambiguous. The CDR3 is 11 amino acids. Trimming took 5 bases from V and 4 from J, leaving 6 bases between them. Germline CDR1 reads MGHDK; CDR2 reads SYGVNS. CDR3 nucleotides: TGTGCCAGCAGTCCTGGATACGAGCAGTACTTC. Amino acid sequence: CASSPGYEQYF.

The V and J genes are TRBV5-4 and TRBJ2-7; perhaps D is TRBD1 or TRBD2 (5 bases each). This CDR3 has 15 amino acids. The ends were cut back, 4 bases at V and 0 bases at J, with 14 bases in the middle. From germline, CDR1 is SGHNT and CDR2 YYREEE (reference sequence). This CDR3 is CASSPGPSPSYEQYF. CDR3 in DNA: TGTGCCAGCAGCCCGGGACCTTCCCCCTCCTACGAGCAGTACTTC. The complete variable domain, with remaining parts taken from reference TRBV5-4 and TRBJ2-7, reads ETGVTQSPTHLIKTRGQQVTLRCSSQSGHNTVSWYQQALGQGPQFIFQYYREEENGRGNFPPRFSGLQFPNYSSELNVNALELDDSALYLCASSPGPSPSYEQYFGPGTRLTVT.

V is TRBV10-1 and J is TRBJ2-6; TRBD1 aligns across 7 bases. After removal of 8 bases from V and 0 bases from J, the junction contained 4 bases not matched to a gene. This CDR3 is 15 amino acids long. Germline V gene sequence: CDR1 WNHNN, CDR2 SYGVQD (reference sequence). The CDR3 region has the DNA TGCGCCAGCCGACAGGGCCCCTCTGGGGCCAACGTCCTGACTTTC. Translated, it gives CASRQGPSGANVLTF.

The chain employs TRBV27 and TRBJ2-5; tentative D call: TRBD1 (6 bases). V lost 3 bases and J 3 bases, leaving 11 bases between the germline ends. CDR3 length: 14 amino acids. Germline V CDR1 and CDR2: MNHEY, SMNVEV (reference sequence). CDR3 amino acids: CASSFRGTKETQYF. In DNA form, the CDR3 reads TGTGCCAGCAGTTTCCGAGGGACAAAAGAGACCCAGTACTTC.

The V gene is TRBV9, the J gene TRBJ2-1; 7 nucleotides line up with TRBD2. V lost 4 bases, J lost 6 bases, and 7 bases stayed unmatched. CDR1 SGDLS and CDR2 YYNGEE come from the germline V gene. The CDR3 contains 14 residues. The CDR3 sequence is CASSPRAGLNEQFF. In nucleotides, the CDR3 is TGTGCCAGCAGCCCCCGAGCGGGGCTCAATGAGCAGTTCTTC.

The chain couples TRBV10-2 to TRBJ1-1; D may be TRBD1 (6 bases). The ends were cut back, 10 bases at V and 5 bases at J, with 14 bases in the middle. The V gene's germline CDR1 is WSHSY and CDR2 SAAADI. The CDR3 consists of 12 residues. CDR3 amino acids: CATWDISTEAFF. The CDR3 nucleotides read TGCGCCACCTGGGACATATCAACTGAAGCTTTCTTT.

The chain links TRBV7-3 to TRBJ1-1; D ambiguous. From germline, CDR1 is SGHTA and CDR2 FQGTGA. V lost 1 base and J lost 11, with 17 bases in between. This CDR3 is 14 amino acids long. This CDR3 is CASSLNHLGHSAFF. The CDR3 nucleotides are TGTGCCAGCAGCTTAAATCATCTGGGCCATTCGGCTTTCTTT.

The genes are TRBV5-1 and TRBJ2-5, with D perhaps matching TRBD1 (5 bases). The CDR3 sequence is 15 residues long. V lost 0 bases and J 4 bases, leaving 13 bases between the germline ends. Germline V lookup: CDR1 SGHRS, CDR2 YFSETQ. In nucleotides, the CDR3 is TGCGCCAGCAGCTTGGGACAGCCATTGGTAGAGACCCAGTACTTC. This gives the protein CASSLGQPLVETQYF.

This chain links TRBV5-1 with TRBJ1-4, with TRBD1 as a possible D gene (6 bases). V gave up 3 bases and J gave up 5 bases, with 14 bases separating them. Germline loops: CDR1 SGHRS, CDR2 YFSETQ. The CDR3 spans 15 residues. CDR3 region: CASSSTGSLNEKLFF. The CDR3 DNA reads as TGCGCCAGCAGCTCAACAGGGTCTTTGAATGAAAAACTGTTTTTT. Drawing the rest from reference TRBV5-1 and TRBJ1-4, the complete variable domain is KAGVTQTPRYLIKTRGQQVTLSCSPISGHRSVSWYQQTPGQGLQFLFEYFSETQRNKGNFPGRFSGRQFSNSRSEMNVSTLELGDSALYLCASSSTGSLNEKLFFGSGTQLSVL.

V usage is TRBV13 and J usage is TRBJ1-2, with D uncertain. The ends were cut back, 0 bases at V and 5 bases at J, with 10 bases in the middle. The germline V gene has CDR1 PRHDT and CDR2 FYEKMQ (reference sequence). The CDR3 is 14 amino acids. This chain's CDR3 is CASSLGFAAYGYTF. The CDR3 DNA reads as TGTGCCAGCAGCTTAGGTTTCGCGGCTTATGGCTACACCTTC.

The chain recombines TRBV7-2 with TRBJ1-1; D is undetermined. Germline lookup yields CDR1 SGHTA and CDR2 FQGNSA. This CDR3 spans 14 amino acids. Trimming removed 2 bases from V and 6 bases from J, with 13 bases in between. The CDR3 reads CASSLRAGWAEAFF. The CDR3 nucleotides read TGTGCCAGCAGCTTACGGGCAGGTTGGGCTGAAGCTTTCTTT.

This clone was counted a single time. This rearrangement joins TRBV7-8 to TRBJ2-7; TRBD2 aligns across 13 bases. This CDR3 region has 16 residues. Trimming at V came to 5 bases and at J to 7 bases, leaving 11 bases not matched to a gene. Germline values: CDR1 SGHVS, CDR2 FQNEAQ. The CDR3 loop reads CASSAGLAGELREQYF. The CDR3 DNA reads as TGTGCCAGCAGCGCCGGACTAGCGGGGGAGTTGCGGGAGCAGTACTTC.

The rearrangement uses TRBV7-2 and TRBJ2-5; possibly TRBD2 for D (7 bases). Germline V gives CDR1 SGHTA, CDR2 FQGNSA. This CDR3 is built from 14 residues. The V and J ends lost 0 bases and 4 bases respectively, with 9 bases between them. The CDR3 here is CASSLAGGPETQYF. The CDR3 nucleotides are TGTGCCAGCAGCTTAGCGGGGGGGCCAGAGACCCAGTACTTC.

CDR3 in DNA: TGTGCCGCCCGTGGGGGGACACCTAATCAGCCCCAGCATTTT. Translating gives CAARGGTPNQPQHF. This chain joins TRBV6-5 and TRBJ1-5; D is possibly TRBD1 (6 bases). Germline assignment: CDR1 MNHEY and CDR2 SVGAGI. V lost 11 bases and J lost 4, with 18 bases in between. The CDR3 runs 14 residues.

This chain uses TRBV5-1 with TRBJ2-1; no clear D gene. The CDR3 runs 21 residues. Deletions cut 3 bases from V and 0 bases from J, with 28 bases between. Germline CDR1 is SGHRS and CDR2 is YFSETQ. In nucleotides, the CDR3 is TGCGCCAGCAGCTCCCGGACGAACGCCCTTTTTGGATTGAGCTCCTACAATGAGCAGTTCTTC. Translated: CASSSRTNALFGLSSYNEQFF.

CDR3 in DNA: TGTGCCAGCAGCTTGAAGGGGGCGAGGGGTGGCTACACCTTC. Protein: CASSLKGARGGYTF. This sequence joins TRBV5-4 and TRBJ1-2; 7 bases agree with TRBD1. Germline V gives CDR1 SGHNT, CDR2 YYREEE (reference sequence). This CDR3 has 14 amino acids. The V segment lost 1 base and the J segment 7 bases; nucleotides outside the gene matches: 7.

The V gene is TRBV6-5, the J gene TRBJ1-1; no firm D call. Germline V gene lookup returns CDR1 MNHEY and CDR2 SVGAGI. The CDR3 covers 14 residues. Trimming shortened V by 2 bases and J by 3 bases, and 10 bases separated the two germline ends. CDR3 DNA: TGTGCCAGCAGTTACGCCGTTTTTTACACTGAAGCTTTCTTT. Translating gives CASSYAVFYTEAFF.

V usage is TRBV28 and J usage is TRBJ1-2, with 7 bases matching TRBD1. The CDR3 is 15 residues long. Per germline, CDR1 MDHEN and CDR2 SYDVKM. Unmatched junction bases numbered 7, after V lost 1 base and J lost 5 bases. In DNA form, the CDR3 reads TGTGCCAGCAGTTTATCCCGGGCAGGGGGTTATGGCTACACCTTC. This sequence encodes CASSLSRAGGYGYTF.

This chain joins TRBV19 and TRBJ2-2; 9 positions match TRBD1. With V trimmed by 4 bases and J by 0 bases, 6 bases remained unmatched. CDR1 is LNHDA, CDR2 SQIVND, per germline (reference sequence). The CDR3 has 17 residues. In nucleotides, the CDR3 is TGTGCCAGTAGTAATGGACAGGGGCAAGCGAACACCGGGGAGCTGTTTTTT. It translates to CASSNGQGQANTGELFF.

This chain links TRBV15 with TRBJ2-1, with 12 positions matching TRBD2. V lost 9 bases, J lost 4 bases, and 16 bases stayed unmatched. The CDR3 runs to 18 residues. Germline V CDR1 and CDR2: LNHNV, YYDKDF (reference sequence). CDR3 sequence: CATTGPLAGGPRYNEQFF. The CDR3 nucleotides read TGTGCCACGACGGGGCCTCTAGCGGGGGGGCCGCGGTACAATGAGCAGTTCTTC.

The chain has TRBV5-1 and TRBJ1-5, with D unclear. The V end was cut by 0 bases, the J end by 5 bases, with 6 bases between. The CDR3 runs 13 residues. From germline, CDR1 is SGHRS and CDR2 YFSETQ. CDR3 DNA: TGCGCCAGCAGCTTGGCCAAGGATCAGCCCCAGCATTTT. It encodes CASSLAKDQPQHF.

This clone was recorded a few times. The chain recombines TRBV7-9 with TRBJ1-5; perhaps TRBD1 as D (6 bases). Deletions cut 2 bases from V and 5 bases from J, with 7 bases between. CDR1 is SEHNR and CDR2 is FQNEAQ in the germline V gene (reference sequence). The CDR3 spans 13 residues. CDR3 in DNA: TGTGCCAGCAGCTTAAGGGGGGATCAGCCCCAGCATTTT. Protein product: CASSLRGDQPQHF.

This clone was observed a single time. This sequence joins TRBV19 and TRBJ2-7; perhaps TRBD1 as D (6 bases). The germline gives CDR1 LNHDA, CDR2 SQIVND (reference sequence). This CDR3 region has 15 residues. V was shortened by 5 bases and J by 3 bases, with 17 bases between the two germline ends. The CDR3 nucleotides read TGTGCCAGTAGTTCGAAACAGGGAATCGGCTACGAGCAGTACTTC. It encodes CASSSKQGIGYEQYF.

This clone has a single count. The rearrangement joins TRBV18 to TRBJ2-1, with TRBD2 matching over 9 bases. Per the germline V gene, CDR1 is KGHSH and CDR2 is LQKENI. V shed 2 bases, J shed 5 bases, and the junction held 4 bases outside the gene matches. The CDR3 runs 15 residues. CDR3 in amino acids: CASSPGAGGHNEQFF. The CDR3, as DNA: TGTGCCAGCTCACCAGGAGCGGGGGGTCACAATGAGCAGTTCTTC.

This clone was seen only a few times. This sequence joins TRBV3-1 (or the pseudogene TRBV3-2) and TRBJ1-1; 9 bases are shared with TRBD1. The trim removed 4 bases at V and 0 bases at J, leaving 6 bases unmatched. The germline V gene has CDR1 LGHDT and CDR2 YNNKEL (reference sequence). The length of the CDR3 is 16 residues. The CDR3 loop is CASSPRTGDMNTEAFF. The CDR3 DNA follows: TGTGCCAGCAGCCCGCGGACAGGGGACATGAACACTGAAGCTTTCTTT.